Listed below are T cell receptor beta chains from one sample, sequenced in a study of cytomegalovirus exposure and HLA in healthy donors. Sequencing was performed with immunoSEQ multiplex PCR; in TCRdb, only in-frame clones are kept and a portion is missing. This sample has some 160,000 clones, with 73% found just once. Sequenced material: PBMCs. The origin of the receptors is a woman younger than 30 in good health and CMV-seropositive. Each CDR3 is given with its conserved first and last residue. Each record gives: clone size, D gene, J gene, V gene, CDR3 DNA, CDR3 protein. A D gene is named only where the DNA matches it firmly. Where a row states a size, it is once, few, many or the class of an expanded clone; other rows omit it.

clone size: once; D gene: TRBD1; J gene: TRBJ1-4; V gene: TRBV28; CDR3 DNA: TGTGCCAGCACTGGACAGGAGAAAAAACTGTTTTTT; CDR3 protein: CASTGQEKKLFF
clone size: .; D gene: TRBD1; J gene: TRBJ2-7; V gene: TRBV7-9; CDR3 DNA: TGTGCCAGCAGCCCCGGGACAGGGGGCACAACCTACGAGCAGTACTTC; CDR3 protein: CASSPGTGGTTYEQYF
clone size: .; D gene: .; J gene: TRBJ2-2; V gene: TRBV2; CDR3 DNA: TGTGCCAGCTTTGGGGGGTATGCCGGGGAGCTGTTTTTT; CDR3 protein: CASFGGYAGELFF
clone size: .; D gene: .; J gene: TRBJ2-1; V gene: TRBV19; CDR3 DNA: TGTGCCAGTAGTATAGCCCCCCAGAGGGCGTCCTACAATGAGCAGTTCTTC; CDR3 protein: CASSIAPQRASYNEQFF
clone size: .; D gene: TRBD2; J gene: TRBJ2-7; V gene: TRBV7-8; CDR3 DNA: TGTGCCAGCAGCTTAGTCGGGGGGACGACCTACGAGCAGTACTTC; CDR3 protein: CASSLVGGTTYEQYF
clone size: .; D gene: TRBD2; J gene: TRBJ2-7; V gene: TRBV7-9; CDR3 DNA: TGTGCCAGCAGCTTAGCGGGAACTAGCGGACGGGAGCAGTACTTC; CDR3 protein: CASSLAGTSGREQYF
clone size: few; D gene: TRBD2; J gene: TRBJ2-1; V gene: TRBV28; CDR3 DNA: TGTGCCAGCGAGCGGGGAAGCGCTAACAATGAGCAGTTCTTC; CDR3 protein: CASERGSANNEQFF
clone size: .; D gene: .; J gene: TRBJ1-1; V gene: TRBV4-1; CDR3 DNA: TGCGCCAGCAGCCAAGTTGCGGCGGGGAACACTGAAGCTTTCTTT; CDR3 protein: CASSQVAAGNTEAFF
clone size: .; D gene: TRBD1; J gene: TRBJ1-6; V gene: TRBV2; CDR3 DNA: TGTGCCAGCAGTGGATCCGGGACAGCTAATTCACCCCTCCACTTT; CDR3 protein: CASSGSGTANSPLHF
clone size: once; D gene: .; J gene: TRBJ1-1; V gene: TRBV5-1; CDR3 DNA: TGCGCCAGCAGCTCCCACAGTGACACTGAAGCTTTCTTT; CDR3 protein: CASSSHSDTEAFF
clone size: .; D gene: .; J gene: TRBJ2-7; V gene: TRBV5-1; CDR3 DNA: TGCGCCAGCAGCTTGTCAGGGTTCTACGAGCAGTACTTC; CDR3 protein: CASSLSGFYEQYF
clone size: .; D gene: .; J gene: TRBJ2-7; V gene: TRBV2; CDR3 DNA: TGTGCCAGCAGGAGGGTTACTGGCTCCTACGAGCAGTACTTC; CDR3 protein: CASRRVTGSYEQYF
clone size: .; D gene: .; J gene: TRBJ1-2; V gene: TRBV4-3; CDR3 DNA: TGCGCCAGCAGCCAAGAATTTGGAGTCTGGGCCAGGGGCAATGGCTACACCTTC; CDR3 protein: CASSQEFGVWARGNGYTF
clone size: .; D gene: .; J gene: TRBJ2-7; V gene: TRBV18; CDR3 DNA: TGTGCCAGCTCCCAAGGGGCAGATATACTCTACGAGCAGTACTTC; CDR3 protein: CASSQGADILYEQYF
clone size: .; D gene: .; J gene: TRBJ1-1; V gene: TRBV5-8; CDR3 DNA: TGTGCCAGCAGCTTGGGGCGGCTCATGAACACTGAAGCTTTCTTT; CDR3 protein: CASSLGRLMNTEAFF
clone size: .; D gene: TRBD1; J gene: TRBJ2-1; V gene: TRBV4-3; CDR3 DNA: TGCGCCAGCAGCCAAGAGGGACAGGGAAGGGGTGAGCAGTTCTTC; CDR3 protein: CASSQEGQGRGEQFF
clone size: .; D gene: .; J gene: TRBJ2-1; V gene: TRBV5-1; CDR3 DNA: TGCGCCAGCAGCCCGGGAAATGGACGGGACAATGAGCAGTTCTTC; CDR3 protein: CASSPGNGRDNEQFF
clone size: .; D gene: TRBD2; J gene: TRBJ2-3; V gene: TRBV7-3; CDR3 DNA: TGTGCCAGCAGCTTACTAGCGGGGGGCTCCTCTATGACAGATACGCAGTATTTT; CDR3 protein: CASSLLAGGSSMTDTQYF
clone size: .; D gene: .; J gene: TRBJ1-4; V gene: TRBV4-3; CDR3 DNA: TGCGCCAGCAGCCACGCCCAGGCCACTAATGAAAAACTGTTTTTT; CDR3 protein: CASSHAQATNEKLFF
clone size: .; D gene: TRBD1; J gene: TRBJ1-6; V gene: TRBV10-3; CDR3 DNA: TGTGCCATCAGCCGGGACAGGGGCCAGGCACCCCTCCACTTT; CDR3 protein: CAISRDRGQAPLHF
clone size: few; D gene: .; J gene: TRBJ1-5; V gene: TRBV27; CDR3 DNA: TGTGCCAGCAGTTTATCGGGAGGATCCCTACATTTGCCCCAGCATTTT; CDR3 protein: CASSLSGGSLHLPQHF
clone size: .; D gene: .; J gene: TRBJ1-2; V gene: TRBV7-2; CDR3 DNA: TGTGCCAGCAGCCCCGACAGACTCCACTATGGCTACACCTTC; CDR3 protein: CASSPDRLHYGYTF
clone size: few; D gene: TRBD2; J gene: TRBJ2-2; V gene: TRBV4-3; CDR3 DNA: TGCGCCAGCAGCCAAGATCCTCCGGGGGGGGCCACCGGGGAGCTGTTTTTT; CDR3 protein: CASSQDPPGGATGELFF
clone size: .; D gene: TRBD1; J gene: TRBJ2-7; V gene: TRBV28; CDR3 DNA: TGTGCCAGCAGACCAACAGGGGGTGGCTACGAGCAGTACTTC; CDR3 protein: CASRPTGGGYEQYF
clone size: once; D gene: .; J gene: TRBJ2-1; V gene: TRBV4-2; CDR3 DNA: TGTGCCAGCAGCCAAGTAAATCAGTATTACAATGAGCAGTTCTTC; CDR3 protein: CASSQVNQYYNEQFF
clone size: .; D gene: .; J gene: TRBJ2-2; V gene: TRBV7-2; CDR3 DNA: TGTGCCAGCAGCTTAGGTGCAGCGATCGACACCGGGGAGCTGTTTTTT; CDR3 protein: CASSLGAAIDTGELFF
clone size: .; D gene: .; J gene: TRBJ2-7; V gene: TRBV5-4; CDR3 DNA: TGTGCCAGCAGCAACGGACCGGGATTCTACGAGCAGTACTTC; CDR3 protein: CASSNGPGFYEQYF
clone size: .; D gene: .; J gene: TRBJ2-2; V gene: TRBV5-1; CDR3 DNA: TGCGCCAGCAGTGTCAGGCGCACGGACACCGGGGAGCTGTTTTTT; CDR3 protein: CASSVRRTDTGELFF
clone size: few; D gene: TRBD1; J gene: TRBJ1-1; V gene: TRBV19; CDR3 DNA: TGTGCCAGTAGTTACAGGGGCCGGGGGACTGAAGCTTTCTTT; CDR3 protein: CASSYRGRGTEAFF
clone size: .; D gene: TRBD2; J gene: TRBJ2-7; V gene: TRBV5-1; CDR3 DNA: TGCGCCAGCACCAGCGGGGGGTCAAATTCCTACGAGCAGTACTTC; CDR3 protein: CASTSGGSNSYEQYF
clone size: .; D gene: TRBD1; J gene: TRBJ2-3; V gene: TRBV2; CDR3 DNA: TGTGCCGCACGGACAGGAACCACAGATACGCAGTATTTT; CDR3 protein: CAARTGTTDTQYF
clone size: .; D gene: .; J gene: TRBJ2-7; V gene: TRBV11-2; CDR3 DNA: TGTGCCAGCAGCTTGGCGGGTTACGAGCAGTACTTC; CDR3 protein: CASSLAGYEQYF
clone size: once; D gene: TRBD1; J gene: TRBJ1-3; V gene: TRBV6-5; CDR3 DNA: TGTGCCAGCAGTTACTATACAGGGGTAATCAACACCATATATTTT; CDR3 protein: CASSYYTGVINTIYF
clone size: once; D gene: TRBD1; J gene: TRBJ2-5; V gene: TRBV4-3; CDR3 DNA: TGCGCCAGCAGCCCACGGGACAGCCAAGAGACCCAGTACTTC; CDR3 protein: CASSPRDSQETQYF
clone size: .; D gene: .; J gene: TRBJ2-7; V gene: TRBV2; CDR3 DNA: TGTGCCAGCAGTGCTGCACGCAGGGGGGACGAGCAGTACTTC; CDR3 protein: CASSAARRGDEQYF
clone size: once; D gene: .; J gene: TRBJ2-7; V gene: TRBV18; CDR3 DNA: TGTGCCAGCTCGCCTCTAGGCCAGGGGACCTACGAGCAGTACTTC; CDR3 protein: CASSPLGQGTYEQYF
clone size: .; D gene: .; J gene: TRBJ1-1; V gene: TRBV9; CDR3 DNA: TGTGCCAGCAGCCCGTGGGCTGGGGCTGGGGGGTTGGGACGCACTGAAGCTTTCTTT; CDR3 protein: CASSPWAGAGGLGRTEAFF
clone size: .; D gene: .; J gene: TRBJ2-5; V gene: TRBV5-4; CDR3 DNA: TGTGCCAGCACCTTAGGAGTCGGGAGTGGAGAGACCCAGTACTTC; CDR3 protein: CASTLGVGSGETQYF
clone size: few; D gene: TRBD2; J gene: TRBJ2-2; V gene: TRBV4-3; CDR3 DNA: TGCGCCAGCAGCCAAGATCTAAATAGCGGGGGGGTGAGACACGGCGGGGAGCTGTTTTTT; CDR3 protein: CASSQDLNSGGVRHGGELFF
clone size: .; D gene: .; J gene: TRBJ2-5; V gene: TRBV7-2; CDR3 DNA: TGTGCCAGCAGCTTAGTCGGCCAAGAGACCCAGTACTTC; CDR3 protein: CASSLVGQETQYF
clone size: .; D gene: .; J gene: TRBJ2-7; V gene: TRBV7-2; CDR3 DNA: TGTGCCAGCAGCCAGGGGATTTTGACCTACGAGCAGTACTTC; CDR3 protein: CASSQGILTYEQYF
clone size: .; D gene: .; J gene: TRBJ1-5; V gene: TRBV6-5; CDR3 DNA: TGTGCCAGCAGTTCCCAGGGTTTCGGCAATCAGCCCCAGCATTTT; CDR3 protein: CASSSQGFGNQPQHF
clone size: .; D gene: .; J gene: TRBJ2-5; V gene: TRBV7-2; CDR3 DNA: TGTGCCAGCAGCCCCCCGGGTCGAGAGACCCAGTACTTC; CDR3 protein: CASSPPGRETQYF
clone size: .; D gene: .; J gene: TRBJ2-5; V gene: TRBV7-8; CDR3 DNA: TGTGCCAGCAGCGCTCAGGGTCCAGAGACCCAGTACTTC; CDR3 protein: CASSAQGPETQYF
clone size: .; D gene: .; J gene: TRBJ2-5; V gene: TRBV5-1; CDR3 DNA: TGCGCCAGCAGCTCCTTACGGCAAGAGACCCAGTACTTC; CDR3 protein: CASSSLRQETQYF
clone size: few; D gene: .; J gene: TRBJ2-1; V gene: TRBV19; CDR3 DNA: TGTGCCAGTTGCGCTTGGACAGATTCCTACAATGAGCAGTTCTTC; CDR3 protein: CASCAWTDSYNEQFF
clone size: once; D gene: TRBD1; J gene: TRBJ2-3; V gene: TRBV11-2; CDR3 DNA: TGTGCCAGCATCACCGGACAGGGGGAGACAGATACGCAGTATTTT; CDR3 protein: CASITGQGETDTQYF
clone size: .; D gene: .; J gene: TRBJ1-6; V gene: TRBV4-1; CDR3 DNA: TGCGCCAGCAGCCAAAGTGGCTCAGGGGCGACCTATAATTCACCCCTCCACTTC; CDR3 protein: CASSQSGSGATYNSPLHF
clone size: .; D gene: TRBD1; J gene: TRBJ1-3; V gene: TRBV28; CDR3 DNA: TGTGCCAGCCGCCGAGGGACAGGGGCAGCGGACACCATATATTTT; CDR3 protein: CASRRGTGAADTIYF
clone size: .; D gene: TRBD1; J gene: TRBJ2-5; V gene: TRBV28; CDR3 DNA: TGTGCCAGCAGTTTAAGTGACAGGGGAGAGACCCAGTACTTC; CDR3 protein: CASSLSDRGETQYF
clone size: .; D gene: TRBD2; J gene: TRBJ2-1; V gene: TRBV4-3; CDR3 DNA: TGCGCCAGCAGCTCCCGCCCGACTAGCGGGGGCCTATACAATGAGCAGTTCTTC; CDR3 protein: CASSSRPTSGGLYNEQFF
clone size: once; D gene: TRBD2; J gene: TRBJ2-1; V gene: TRBV4-3; CDR3 DNA: TGCGCCAGCAGCCAAGATAGCGGGGGCGGATCCTACAATGAGCAGTTCTTC; CDR3 protein: CASSQDSGGGSYNEQFF
clone size: .; D gene: .; J gene: TRBJ1-2; V gene: TRBV5-4; CDR3 DNA: TGTGCCAGCAGCCTAAGGGGGGGTGGCTACACCTTC; CDR3 protein: CASSLRGGGYTF
clone size: .; D gene: TRBD2; J gene: TRBJ2-1; V gene: TRBV19; CDR3 DNA: TGTGCCAGTAGTATCGGCCTAGCGGGGGGGTACAATGAGCAGTTCTTC; CDR3 protein: CASSIGLAGGYNEQFF